These 8 T cell receptor beta chains came from one sample sequenced in a study of Graves' ophthalmopathy and Graves' hyperthyroidism. The TCR beta CDR3 regions underwent amplification from RNA transcripts. HTBI primers were employed in first-round RT-PCR, then a second-round multiplex PCR followed. A single record per CDR3 protein comes from TCRdb applying MiXCR to the multiplex PCR reads. The table lists fewer than 400,000 distinct CDR3 sequences, about 16% of them singletons. Sequences were obtained from peripheral blood. These receptors came from a young woman with Graves' ophthalmopathy.

This clonotype has ten or more counts. The V gene is TRBV10-3, the J gene TRBJ2-7, with TRBD1 as a possible D gene (6 bases). The V end was cut by 9 bases, the J end by 3 bases, with 15 bases between. CDR1 is ENHRY, CDR2 SYGVKD, per germline. This CDR3 has 13 amino acids. The CDR3 DNA follows: TGTGCCATGGGATCCGGGACAAACTACGAGCAGTACTTC. Translated, it gives CAMGSGTNYEQYF.

The gene calls are TRBV27 and TRBJ1-5; D is unclear. Germline CDR1 reads MNHEY; CDR2 reads SMNVEV (reference sequence). Trimming shortened V by 2 bases and J by 9 bases, and 17 bases separated the two germline ends. The CDR3 totals 15 residues. CDR3 sequence: CASSLLDGSGRPQHF. The CDR3 DNA sequence: TGTGCCAGCAGTTTACTGGACGGAAGCGGGCGGCCCCAGCATTTT.

This clonotype was observed once. The chain couples TRBV28 to TRBJ1-1; possibly TRBD1 for D (5 bases). This CDR3 has 16 amino acids. The V gene lost 3 bases and the J gene lost 5 bases, with 19 bases spanning the gap. The germline CDR1 and CDR2 sequences are MDHEN and SYDVKM. The CDR3 region is CASSFSGTRPGTEAFF. In DNA, the CDR3 is TGTGCCAGCAGTTTTTCAGGGACGCGCCCTGGGACTGAAGCTTTCTTT. Full variable domain (missing parts from reference TRBV28 and TRBJ1-1): DVKVTQSSRYLVKRTGEKVFLECVQDMDHENMFWYRQDPGLGLRLIYFSYDVKMKEKGDIPEGYSVSREKKERFSLILESASTNQTSMYLCASSFSGTRPGTEAFFGQGTRLTVV.

This clonotype showed up many times. CDR3 protein: CASSRGGDRTYEQYF. The CDR3 DNA reads as TGTGCCAGCAGCAGGGGGGGGGACAGGACGTACGAGCAGTACTTC. The chain is built from TRBV9 and TRBJ2-7, with D perhaps matching TRBD1 (8 bases). CDR3 length equals 15 residues. Germline-derived CDR1 and CDR2 are SGDLS and YYNGEE. V was trimmed by 4 bases and J by 4 bases, leaving 18 bases between them.

This chain links TRBV27 with TRBJ2-5; no reliable D call. The CDR3 is made up of 14 amino acids. The germline V gene encodes CDR1 MNHEY and CDR2 SMNVEV (reference sequence). Trimming removed 6 bases at V and 0 bases at J, with 11 bases between. DNA for the CDR3: TGTGCCAGCAGATTTACACAGTACCAAGAGACCCAGTACTTC. It is translated as CASRFTQYQETQYF.

The sample holds many counts of this clonotype. The chain uses TRBV15 and TRBJ2-7; a possible D gene is TRBD2 (6 bases). There are 16 residues in the CDR3. Trimming pared 0 bases from V and 4 bases from J, leaving 16 bases between. Germline loops: CDR1 LNHNV, CDR2 YYDKDF (reference sequence). This CDR3 is CATSRDRDSLKYEQYF. CDR3 coding DNA: TGTGCCACCAGCAGAGATAGGGACTCCTTGAAGTACGAGCAGTACTTC.

The chain links TRBV27 to TRBJ2-2; 8 bases agree with TRBD1. Germline V gene lookup returns CDR1 MNHEY and CDR2 SMNVEV (reference sequence). Germline trimming cut 3 bases from V and 2 bases from J; bases unmatched to any gene: 5. The CDR3 is 16 amino acids. The CDR3 is CASSFFSGGNTGELFF. The DNA for the CDR3 is TGTGCCAGCAGTTTTTTTTCAGGGGGCAACACCGGGGAGCTGTTTTTT.

This clonotype was counted ten times or more. The V gene is TRBV12-3 or TRBV12-4, the J gene TRBJ1-5; TRBD1 is a possible D gene (5 bases). CDR3 length: 15 residues. V was pared by 7 bases and J by 5 bases, with 18 bases between. CDR3 protein: CASKFVGLQDQPQHF. The CDR3 coding sequence is TGTGCCAGCAAATTTGTTGGGCTACAGGATCAGCCCCAGCATTTT.